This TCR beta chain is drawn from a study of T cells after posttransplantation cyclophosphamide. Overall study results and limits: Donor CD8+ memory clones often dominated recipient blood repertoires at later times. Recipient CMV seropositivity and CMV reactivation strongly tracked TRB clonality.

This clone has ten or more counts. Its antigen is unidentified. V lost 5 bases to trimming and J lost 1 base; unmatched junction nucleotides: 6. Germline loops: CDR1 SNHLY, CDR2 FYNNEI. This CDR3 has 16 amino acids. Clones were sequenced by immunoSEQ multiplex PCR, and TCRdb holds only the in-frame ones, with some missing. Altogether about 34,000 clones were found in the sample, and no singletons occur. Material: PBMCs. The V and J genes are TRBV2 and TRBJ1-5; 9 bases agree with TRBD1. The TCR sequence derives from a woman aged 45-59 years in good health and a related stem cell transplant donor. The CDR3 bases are TGTGCCAGCAGTACTATGGACAGGGGAAGCAATCAGCCCCAGCATTTT. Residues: CASSTMDRGSNQPQHF. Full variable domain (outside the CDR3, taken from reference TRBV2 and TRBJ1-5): EPEVTQTPSHQVTQMGQEVILRCVPISNHLYFYWYRQILGQKVEFLVSFYNNEISEKSEIFDDQFSVERPDGSNFTLKIRSTKLEDSAMYFCASSTMDRGSNQPQHFGDGTRLSIL.